The rows below give T cell receptor beta chains drawn from one sample of a study of OX40 agonist ivuxolimab in advanced cancers. Sequenced by immunoSEQ multiplex PCR; TCRdb stores in-frame clones only, minus some. This sample has fewer than 90,000 clones; around 86% occur once, and the top ten carry roughly 0.22%. The specimen comprised CD4+ or CD8+ T cells sorted from blood, sampled in a trial of the OX40 agonist ivuxolimab. The receptors originated from an adult with an advanced solid tumor such as melanoma, head and neck, liver or kidney cancer. CDR3s include the opening cysteine and the closing phenylalanine or tryptophan. D genes are given only for firm matches. A row's size may be missing; if present it is once, few, many or a size class.

.	TRBV6-6	.	TRBJ2-3	CASMSGQNTDTQYF	TGTGCCAGCATGTCAGGACAGAACACAGATACGCAGTATTTT
.	TRBV28	few	TRBJ2-7	CASRDGTEVGGQYF	TGTGCCAGCAGAGACGGGACGGAGGTTGGGGGGCAGTACTTC
.	TRBV28	.	TRBJ2-3	CASSRSTGSRTDTQYF	TGTGCCAGCAGCCGCTCCACAGGGTCTCGAACAGATACGCAGTATTTT
TRBD1	TRBV2	.	TRBJ1-4	CASSEGQGREKLFF	TGTGCCAGCAGCGAGGGACAGGGGCGTGAAAAACTGTTTTTT
.	TRBV19	.	TRBJ1-2	CASNVGQRLYGYTF	TGTGCCAGTAACGTTGGACAGAGACTCTATGGCTACACCTTC
TRBD2	TRBV25-1	.	TRBJ2-1	CASSEAGTSDSYNEQFF	TGTGCCAGCAGTGAAGCCGGGACTAGCGACTCCTACAATGAGCAGTTCTTC
.	TRBV6-1	.	TRBJ2-7	CASMGTYEQYF	TGTGCCAGCATGGGGACCTACGAGCAGTACTTC
TRBD1	TRBV18	.	TRBJ2-1	CASSLRTGDNEQFF	TGTGCCAGCTCACTGAGGACAGGGGACAATGAGCAGTTCTTC
.	TRBV28	.	TRBJ2-2	CASNGGGSDTGELFF	TGTGCCAGCAATGGGGGCGGGAGTGATACCGGGGAGCTGTTTTTT
TRBD1	TRBV5-1	.	TRBJ2-5	CASSLVTGKETQYF	TGCGCCAGCAGCTTGGTGACAGGGAAGGAGACCCAGTACTTC
.	TRBV6-1	once	TRBJ1-5	CASRTTGRGQPQHF	TGTGCCAGCAGAACGACGGGAAGGGGTCAGCCCCAGCATTTT
.	TRBV6-6	.	TRBJ1-5	CASGYGQSSNQPQHF	TGTGCCAGCGGCTACGGACAGAGTAGCAATCAGCCCCAGCATTTT
.	TRBV7-2	.	TRBJ2-3	CASSLGSGRTDTQYF	TGTGCCAGCAGCTTAGGTAGCGGACGCACAGATACGCAGTATTTT
.	TRBV5-1	few	TRBJ1-1	CASSPGLGGKPEAFF	TGCGCCAGCAGCCCTGGGTTGGGGGGGAAGCCTGAAGCTTTCTTT
TRBD2	TRBV11-3	.	TRBJ2-2	CASSLVGLSDDTGELFF	TGTGCCAGCAGCTTAGTGGGACTATCAGACGACACCGGGGAGCTGTTTTTT
TRBD1	TRBV4-3	.	TRBJ2-1	CASSLNRDRANEQFF	TGCGCCAGCAGCCTCAACCGGGACAGGGCAAATGAGCAGTTCTTC
TRBD2	TRBV2	.	TRBJ2-5	CAISRRRGLAGLRRGETQYF	TGTGCCATTTCAAGACGGAGAGGACTAGCGGGCCTCAGACGTGGGGAGACCCAGTACTTC
.	TRBV11-3	.	TRBJ1-6	CASSPPVGSPLHF	TGTGCCAGCAGCCCGCCCGTGGGTTCACCCCTCCACTTT
TRBD2	TRBV14	.	TRBJ2-1	CASSRSWTSGKNEQFF	TGTGCCAGCAGCCGCTCCTGGACTAGCGGGAAGAATGAGCAGTTCTTC
.	TRBV5-4	.	TRBJ1-2	CASSSAEVGGYGYTF	TGTGCCAGCAGCTCGGCAGAGGTGGGCGGCTATGGCTACACCTTC
.	TRBV5-4	.	TRBJ1-3	CASSPGTGNTIYF	TGTGCCAGCAGCCCCGGGACAGGAAACACCATATATTTT
.	TRBV19	.	TRBJ2-6	CASSPPGWAGANVLTF	TGTGCCAGTAGTCCTCCCGGCTGGGCTGGGGCCAACGTCCTGACTTTC
.	TRBV12-5	.	TRBJ1-3	CASGLKQGVDTIYF	TGTGCTAGTGGTTTGAAACAGGGTGTAGACACCATATATTTT
TRBD1	TRBV6-1	once	TRBJ1-5	CASGQGVNQPQHF	TGTGCCAGTGGGCAGGGGGTTAATCAGCCCCAGCATTTT
TRBD1	TRBV11-3	.	TRBJ2-3	CASSPPGTAITDTQYF	TGTGCCAGCAGCCCCCCGGGGACAGCGATCACAGATACGCAGTATTTT
TRBD1	TRBV25-1	once	TRBJ2-2	CASSEGDREGGELFF	TGTGCCAGCAGTGAAGGGGACAGGGAGGGCGGGGAGCTGTTTTTT
.	TRBV5-6	.	TRBJ2-7	CASSLVGGYEQYF	TGTGCCAGCAGCTTGGTGGGGGGATACGAGCAGTACTTC
.	TRBV6-1	.	TRBJ1-2	CASSRRGEGYTF	TGTGCCAGCAGCCGACGGGGGGAAGGCTACACCTTC
TRBD1	TRBV28	.	TRBJ2-7	CASSYRGLYEQYF	TGTGCCAGCAGTTACAGGGGGCTCTACGAGCAGTACTTC
.	TRBV7-2	.	TRBJ2-1	CASSLAGGDVRGEQFF	TGTGCCAGCAGCTTAGCGGGTGGAGACGTACGGGGCGAGCAGTTCTTC